This T cell receptor (beta chain) stems from a study of OX40 agonist ivuxolimab in advanced cancers. In the study overall: Ivuxolimab, an antibody that agonizes OX40 (CD134), was administered to the patients.

Some clones are missing from TCRdb's copy, which holds only in-frame ones; the method was immunoSEQ multiplex PCR. The sample holds more than 45,000 clones, 85% seen once. Notes on this clone: Its antigen remains unknown.

Study findings and constraints: CD8+ T cells (on average) carried more expanded clones than CD4+ T cells.

Systemic immunosuppression or a history of autoimmune disease excluded patients. Sequencing used CD4+ or CD8+ T cells sorted from blood, obtained in a trial of the OX40 agonist ivuxolimab. The source of this sequence is an adult with an advanced solid tumor such as melanoma, head and neck, liver or kidney cancer.

Here the CDR3 reads CASNPTSGGTDTQYF. CDR3 DNA sequence: TGTGCCAGCAATCCGACTAGCGGGGGCACAGATACGCAGTATTTT. This chain connects TRBV2 to TRBJ2-3; 11 nucleotides align to TRBD2. The germline V gene has CDR1 SNHLY and CDR2 FYNNEI. After removal of 7 bases from V and 1 base from J, the junction contained 4 bases not matched to a gene. This CDR3 spans 15 amino acids.